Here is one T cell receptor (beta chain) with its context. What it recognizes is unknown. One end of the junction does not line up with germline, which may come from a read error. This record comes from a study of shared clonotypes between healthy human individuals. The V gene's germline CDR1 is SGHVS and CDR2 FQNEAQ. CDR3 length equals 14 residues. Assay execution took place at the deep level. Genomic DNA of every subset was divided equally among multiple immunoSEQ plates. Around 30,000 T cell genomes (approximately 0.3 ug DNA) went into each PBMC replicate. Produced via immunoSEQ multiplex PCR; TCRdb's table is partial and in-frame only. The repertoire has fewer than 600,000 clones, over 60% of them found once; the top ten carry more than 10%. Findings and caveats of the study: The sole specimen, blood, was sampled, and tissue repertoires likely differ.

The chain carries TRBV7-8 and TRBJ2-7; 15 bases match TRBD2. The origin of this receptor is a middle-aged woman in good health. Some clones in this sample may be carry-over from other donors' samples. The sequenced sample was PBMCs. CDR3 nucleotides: TGTGCCAGCAGCGGGGGACTAGCGGGAGGATCACTGGACTTC. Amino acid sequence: CASSGGLAGGSLDF. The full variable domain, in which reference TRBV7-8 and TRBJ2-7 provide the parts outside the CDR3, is GAGVSQSPRYKVAKRGQDVALRCDPISGHVSLFWYQQALGQGPEFLTYFQNEAQLDKSGLPSDRFFAERPEGSVSTLKIQRTQQEDSAVYLCASSGGLAGGSLDFGPGTRLTVT.